These 25 T cell receptor beta chains were all obtained from the same sample, sequenced in a study of blood T cell repertoires in COVID-19. The assay was immunoSEQ multiplex PCR, and TCRdb's table has in-frame clones only and misses some. The sample contains 110,000 or so clones, about four fifths of which appear only once. The sequenced sample consisted of peripheral blood. Receptor source: a woman in her thirties or forties with acute or convalescent COVID-19.

V and J are TRBV5-1 and TRBJ1-5, with 7 nucleotides matching TRBD1. V trimming: 0 bases; J trimming: 4 bases; junction bases outside the gene matches: 4. From germline, CDR1 is SGHRS and CDR2 YFSETQ. The CDR3 runs to 15 residues. In DNA, the CDR3 is TGCGCCAGCAGCTTGGAAGGGGGCGTTAATCAGCCCCAGCATTTT. Its protein is CASSLEGGVNQPQHF.

V usage is TRBV9 and J usage is TRBJ1-1; no reliable D call. Deletions cut 0 bases from V and 2 bases from J, with 11 bases between. This CDR3 contains 15 residues. Germline V gene lookup returns CDR1 SGDLS and CDR2 YYNGEE. CDR3 sequence: CASSVGSNFNTEAFF. CDR3 coding DNA: TGTGCCAGCAGCGTAGGTTCAAACTTCAACACTGAAGCTTTCTTT. Using reference TRBV9 and TRBJ1-1 for the parts outside the CDR3, the full variable domain is DSGVTQTPKHLITATGQRVTLRCSPRSGDLSVYWYQQSLDQGLQFLIQYYNGEERAKGNILERFSAQQFPDLHSELNLSSLELGDSALYFCASSVGSNFNTEAFFGQGTRLTVV.

The chain links TRBV6-1 to TRBJ2-1, with D uncertain. Germline V CDR1 and CDR2: MNHNS, SASEGT. The CDR3 length is 14 residues. V was cut by 2 bases and J by 2 bases, with 7 bases left in between. The CDR3 region is CASSESPTYNEQFF. DNA of the CDR3: TGTGCCAGCAGTGAATCCCCCACCTACAATGAGCAGTTCTTC.

The genes are TRBV6-5 and TRBJ2-1; D is possibly TRBD1 (5 bases). The CDR3 has 15 amino acids. Trimming removed 5 bases at V and 0 bases at J, with 11 bases between. In germline, CDR1 is MNHEY, CDR2 SVGAGI. The CDR3 loop reads CASSQQDPSYNEQFF. CDR3 nucleotide sequence: TGTGCCAGCAGTCAACAGGACCCCTCCTACAATGAGCAGTTCTTC.

This clone was detected only a few times. The gene calls are TRBV6-4 and TRBJ2-3; D not certain. The ends were cut back, 1 base at V and 0 bases at J, with 8 bases in the middle. The CDR3 covers 15 residues. CDR1 and CDR2 (germline): MRHNA, SNTAGT. This chain's CDR3 is CASSDYGGSTDTQYF. In DNA, the CDR3 is TGTGCCAGCAGTGACTATGGCGGTAGCACAGATACGCAGTATTTT.

The rearrangement joins TRBV30 to TRBJ1-4; possible D gene TRBD1, 6 bases. Trimming stripped 5 bases from V and 8 bases from J, with 12 bases between. CDR3 length: 12 amino acids. The germline CDR1 and CDR2 sequences are GTSNPN and SVGIG (reference sequence). DNA of the CDR3: TGTGCCTGGGGTGGACAGCCCGAAAAACTGTTTTTT. Protein sequence: CAWGGQPEKLFF.

The chain joins TRBV5-1 to TRBJ1-4; no reliable D call. The V end was cut by 2 bases, the J end by 5 bases, with 13 bases between. The germline CDR1 and CDR2 sequences are SGHRS and YFSETQ. This CDR3 spans 15 amino acids. The CDR3 protein is CASSFLPTSNEKLFF. DNA of the CDR3: TGCGCCAGCAGCTTCCTCCCTACCTCAAATGAAAAACTGTTTTTT. Together with reference TRBV5-1 and TRBJ1-4, the CDR3 gives the full variable domain: KAGVTQTPRYLIKTRGQQVTLSCSPISGHRSVSWYQQTPGQGLQFLFEYFSETQRNKGNFPGRFSGRQFSNSRSEMNVSTLELGDSALYLCASSFLPTSNEKLFFGSGTQLSVL.

V and J are TRBV7-9 and TRBJ1-5; no clear D. In germline, CDR1 is SEHNR, CDR2 FQNEAQ (reference sequence). The V gene lost 5 bases and the J gene lost 10 bases, with 15 bases spanning the gap. The CDR3 consists of 13 residues. CDR3 region: CASSESRDSPQHF. In nucleotides, the CDR3 is TGTGCCAGCAGCGAGAGTCGGGATTCCCCCCAGCATTTT.

The chain uses TRBV15 and TRBJ2-3, with a weak D call TRBD2 (6 bases). Trimming pared 3 bases from V and 6 bases from J, leaving 10 bases between. Germline V gives CDR1 LNHNV, CDR2 YYDKDF (reference sequence). CDR3 size: 13 residues. The CDR3 DNA reads as TGTGCCACCAGCAGCCCAGGGAGGGATACGCAGTATTTT. It encodes CATSSPGRDTQYF.

Written as DNA, the CDR3 is TGTGCCAGCGTTCGGGGGGTCTCCTACAATGAGCAGTTCTTC. Protein: CASVRGVSYNEQFF. This chain connects TRBV9 to TRBJ2-1; 7 nucleotides line up with TRBD2. V lost 7 bases, J lost 0 bases, and 4 bases stayed unmatched. Germline V gene data show CDR1 as SGDLS and CDR2 as YYNGEE. The CDR3 runs to 14 residues.

CDR3 amino acids: CASSPTKGQANEKLFF. CDR3 in DNA: TGTGCCAGCTCACCAACAAAGGGGCAGGCTAATGAAAAACTGTTTTTT. This chain connects TRBV18 to TRBJ1-4, with D possibly matching TRBD1 (5 bases). Germline V CDR1 and CDR2: KGHSH, LQKENI. V was clipped by 2 bases and J by 3 bases, with 13 bases between them. The CDR3 runs to 16 residues.

The V gene is TRBV6-5, the J gene TRBJ1-5; 12 positions agree with TRBD1. In germline, CDR1 is MNHEY, CDR2 SVGAGI. The junction had 8 bases not matched to a gene; V was cut back by 6 bases and J by 11 bases. The CDR3 loop spans 14 amino acids. Here the CDR3 reads CASSSGTGGRAQHF. CDR3 nucleotide sequence: TGTGCCAGCAGCTCCGGGACAGGGGGCAGGGCCCAGCATTTT.

V is TRBV11-2 and J is TRBJ2-6; 10 positions match TRBD1. Germline trimming cut 2 bases from V and 3 bases from J; bases unmatched to any gene: 7. The CDR3 covers 18 residues. The germline V gene has CDR1 SGHAT and CDR2 FQNNGV. For the CDR3, the DNA is TGTGCCAGCAGCTTATCCGGGACAGGGGTTCTTGGGGCCAACGTCCTGACTTTC. Its translation: CASSLSGTGVLGANVLTF.

The table lists this clone with many counts. The chain combines TRBV28 with TRBJ1-2; TRBD1 might be the D (5 bases). This CDR3 contains 16 residues. Germline CDR1 reads MDHEN; CDR2 reads SYDVKM. V dropped 5 bases and J dropped 1 base, with 17 bases sitting between them. The CDR3 DNA follows: TGTGCCAGCAGTCACCGGACACTTACTATTAACTATGGCTACACCTTC. It codes for CASSHRTLTINYGYTF.

The chain joins TRBV10-3 to TRBJ1-2, with 9 positions matching TRBD1. The CDR3 extends over 16 amino acids. J was trimmed by 4 bases and V by 3 bases; bases with no gene match: 9. Germline lookup yields CDR1 ENHRY and CDR2 SYGVKD. CDR3 bases: TGTGCCATCAGTGATCGAACGGGACAGGGAAGCTATGGCTACACCTTC. This encodes CAISDRTGQGSYGYTF.

The rearrangement links TRBV29-1 to TRBJ2-1; weak D call: TRBD2 (6 bases). The length of the CDR3 is 13 residues. Germline V gene lookup returns CDR1 SQVTM and CDR2 ANQGSEA. Trimming took off 7 bases at V and 2 bases at J, with 12 bases between the two ends. The CDR3 protein is CSGSRGTYNEQFF. CDR3 DNA: TGCAGCGGGTCCCGGGGGACCTACAATGAGCAGTTCTTC.

This chain joins TRBV11-2 and TRBJ2-7; D is unresolved. This CDR3 has 15 residues. The ends were cut back, 4 bases at V and 2 bases at J, with 15 bases in the middle. Germline V gene lookup returns CDR1 SGHAT and CDR2 FQNNGV. The CDR3 coding sequence is TGTGCCAGCAGCTCTGACGGCGGATTAGCCTACGAGCAGTACTTC. Its protein is CASSSDGGLAYEQYF.

This clone was recorded once. The chain recombines TRBV5-4 with TRBJ2-5; a possible D gene is TRBD2 (5 bases). The germline V gene encodes CDR1 SGHNT and CDR2 YYREEE (reference sequence). V was pared by 1 base and J by 5 bases, with 6 bases between. This CDR3 is built from 12 residues. CDR3 amino acids: CASSLPGETQYF. Here the CDR3 DNA reads TGTGCCAGCAGCTTGCCGGGGGAGACCCAGTACTTC.

This chain connects TRBV5-1 to TRBJ1-2; D unclear. Germline loops: CDR1 SGHRS, CDR2 YFSETQ. This CDR3 region has 14 residues. V was trimmed by 4 bases and J by 2 bases, leaving 12 bases between them. The CDR3 sequence: CASSPGWANYGYTF. CDR3 in DNA: TGCGCCAGCAGCCCGGGGTGGGCCAACTATGGCTACACCTTC. The variable domain in full, with the rest retrieved from reference TRBV5-1 and TRBJ1-2, is KAGVTQTPRYLIKTRGQQVTLSCSPISGHRSVSWYQQTPGQGLQFLFEYFSETQRNKGNFPGRFSGRQFSNSRSEMNVSTLELGDSALYLCASSPGWANYGYTFGSGTRLTVV.

V is TRBV5-1 and J is TRBJ1-1; 9 bases line up with TRBD1. Germline values: CDR1 SGHRS, CDR2 YFSETQ. V lost 4 bases to trimming and J lost 6 bases; unmatched junction nucleotides: 7. This CDR3 is built from 14 residues. As DNA, the CDR3 is TGCGCCAGCAGCCCGGGACAGGGACTCGCTGAAGCTTTCTTT. Translation gives CASSPGQGLAEAFF.

The J gene is TRBJ1-1, the V gene TRBV19; D unclear. The germline gives CDR1 LNHDA, CDR2 SQIVND (reference sequence). This CDR3 region has 14 residues. V gave up 7 bases and J gave up 5 bases, with 17 bases separating them. The CDR3 reads CASTYRGDKTEAFF. CDR3 sequence (DNA): TGTGCCAGTACCTACCGGGGTGATAAAACTGAAGCTTTCTTT.

This clone came up once. The chain is built from TRBV10-1 and TRBJ2-1; tentative D call: TRBD2 (6 bases). The V gene's germline CDR1 is WNHNN and CDR2 SYGVQD (reference sequence). V dropped 5 bases and J dropped 0 bases, with 11 bases sitting between them. This CDR3 comprises 15 residues. The CDR3 sequence: CASSRDGSSYNEQFF. As DNA, the CDR3 is TGCGCCAGCAGTCGGGACGGGAGCTCCTACAATGAGCAGTTCTTC.

The CDR3 nucleotides are TGTGCCAGCAGCTTGGGGGACAGGGGGAACTATGGCTACACCTTC. Translated: CASSLGDRGNYGYTF. The chain has TRBV5-4 and TRBJ1-2; 11 positions agree with TRBD1. This CDR3 has 15 amino acids. Germline CDR1 SGHNT, CDR2 YYREEE (reference sequence). V was pared by 0 bases and J by 2 bases, with 0 bases of the junction left unmatched.

The chain recombines TRBV19 with TRBJ2-7, with a possible D match to TRBD1 (5 bases). The V gene's germline CDR1 is LNHDA and CDR2 SQIVND (reference sequence). This CDR3 has 14 amino acids. V was clipped by 7 bases and J by 2 bases, with 15 bases between them. CDR3 nucleotide sequence: TGTGCCAGTACCGTGGGGCTAGGGACCTACGAGCAGTACTTC. As protein: CASTVGLGTYEQYF.

This rearrangement joins TRBV7-2 to TRBJ2-4; a weak D match, TRBD1 (5 bases). The CDR3 runs to 15 residues. Germline CDR1 and CDR2: SGHTA and FQGNSA. The V end lost 5 bases, the J end lost 4 bases, and 15 bases lay between the germline ends. CDR3 amino acids: CASSTRPTVKNIQYF. The CDR3 nucleotides read TGTGCCAGCAGCACCCGCCCGACAGTAAAAAACATTCAGTACTTC. The whole variable domain, filled in from reference TRBV7-2 and TRBJ2-4, reads GAGVSQSPSNKVTEKGKDVELRCDPISGHTALYWYRQSLGQGLEFLIYFQGNSAPDKSGLPSDRFSAERTGGSVSTLTIQRTQQEDSAVYLCASSTRPTVKNIQYFGAGTRLSVL.